This TCR beta chain was captured in a study of blood T cells in healthy people across ages. CDR1 is MDHEN, CDR2 SYDVKM, per germline. Trimming took 7 bases from V and 6 from J, leaving 14 bases between them. The CDR3 spans 13 residues. A sample-barcoded 5' primer and a J-beta primer mix were used in a second PCR of about 6 to 12 cycles. Each of the cDNA molecules was tagged by a template-switch adaptor with 12 random nucleotides. Every individual sample yielded 2.5 million or more paired-end reads (each containing CDR3). TCRdb recomputed calls from the 5' RACE reads with MiXCR, one row per CDR3 protein. The data contain hundreds of thousands of distinct CDR3 sequences, 58% of them seen just once; the ten biggest clones take up roughly 20%. Samples had at least 7 million PBMCs isolated from them.

The sequenced material came from blood. This sequence joins TRBV28 and TRBJ2-3, with D perhaps TRBD1 (5 bases). This receptor was identified in a young man in good health. CDR3 sequence (DNA): TGTGCCAGCAAGTCAGGGTCAACTGATACGCAGTATTTT. Its translation: CASKSGSTDTQYF. Together with reference TRBV28 and TRBJ2-3, the CDR3 gives the full variable domain: DVKVTQSSRYLVKRTGEKVFLECVQDMDHENMFWYRQDPGLGLRLIYFSYDVKMKEKGDIPEGYSVSREKKERFSLILESASTNQTSMYLCASKSGSTDTQYFGPGTRLTVL.